This entry is about one TCR beta chain. Antigen specificity is unknown. The data belong to a study of shared clonotypes between healthy human individuals. General study results and limits: Non-shared clonotypes had lower generation probabilities than clonotypes shared by all four sorted-subset donors. Naive subsets usually exceeded memory subsets in estimated richness. Rarefaction indicated that sorted-subset sequencing remained incomplete although depth was large.

Authors' data handling: Junction-only sequences without quality scores came from ImmunoSEQ, so filtering differed. The method was immunoSEQ multiplex PCR; TCRdb's version includes in-frame clones alone and lacks a portion of them. That table gives V, J and clone size, and the DNA gave D and trimming. The table has under 2,500,000 clones, roughly 95% seen once. This clonotype was sampled from a man younger than 30 in good health. Sequencing was performed on naive CD4+ T cells sorted from blood. The subset: CD45RA+ positively selected.

CDR3 protein: CASSQGVLQETQYF. CDR3 DNA sequence: TGTGCCAGCAGTCAGGGTGTTCTCCAAGAGACCCAGTACTTC. This chain uses TRBV6-5 with TRBJ2-5; perhaps TRBD1 as D (5 bases). The CDR3 sequence is 14 residues long. Deletions cut 5 bases from V and 1 base from J, with 11 bases between. The V gene's germline CDR1 is MNHEY and CDR2 SVGAGI.